These 8 T cell receptor beta chains were sequenced from one sample in a study of cytomegalovirus exposure and HLA in healthy donors. With 60 Vbeta and 13 Jbeta primers, the PCR was carried out. Measured with immunoSEQ multiplex PCR; TCRdb has only the in-frame clones, and not every one. The sample has around 61,000 clones; roughly 83% are singletons. Specimen: PBMCs. Receptors were obtained from a man between 35 and 55 years old in good health and CMV-seronegative.

The chain links TRBV11-2 to TRBJ2-5, with TRBD2 matching 8 bases. V lost 5 bases to trimming and J lost 3 bases; unmatched junction nucleotides: 8. CDR3 length equals 15 residues. CDR1 and CDR2 from the germline V gene are SGHAT and FQNNGV. The CDR3 DNA reads as TGTGCCAGCAGCCGAGGGCTGCGGGGGGAAGAGACCCAGTACTTC. Protein: CASSRGLRGEETQYF.

This chain uses TRBV5-1 with TRBJ2-5; 7 bases line up with TRBD1. Trimming at V came to 3 bases and at J to 5 bases, leaving 7 bases not matched to a gene. There are 14 residues in the CDR3. Looked up from germline, CDR1 is SGHRS and CDR2 is YFSETQ. CDR3 bases: TGCGCCAGCAGCTCAAACAGGGGCAGGGAGACCCAGTACTTC. It encodes CASSSNRGRETQYF. Full variable domain (missing parts from reference TRBV5-1 and TRBJ2-5): KAGVTQTPRYLIKTRGQQVTLSCSPISGHRSVSWYQQTPGQGLQFLFEYFSETQRNKGNFPGRFSGRQFSNSRSEMNVSTLELGDSALYLCASSSNRGRETQYFGPGTRLLVL.

This clone showed up just once. This rearrangement joins TRBV5-4 to TRBJ2-1; TRBD2 matches at 10 bases. The CDR3 runs to 16 residues. J lost 5 bases, V lost 4 bases, and 9 bases had no gene match. Germline V CDR1 and CDR2: SGHNT, YYREEE (reference sequence). CDR3 region: CASSPARTSGDNEQFF. As DNA, the CDR3 is TGTGCCAGCAGCCCCGCTAGGACTAGCGGTGACAATGAGCAGTTCTTC.

The rearrangement uses TRBV4-3 and TRBJ1-5, with unresolved D. The CDR3 extends over 15 amino acids. V was shortened by 0 bases and J by 7 bases, with 13 bases between the two germline ends. CDR1 is LGHNA, CDR2 YSLEER, per germline. Here the CDR3 reads CASSQELGMDQPQHF. Written as DNA, the CDR3 is TGCGCCAGCAGCCAAGAGCTCGGGATGGACCAGCCCCAGCATTTT.

This clone was detected only once. The chain couples TRBV9 to TRBJ2-1, with D tentatively TRBD1 (6 bases). Germline V CDR1 and CDR2: SGDLS, YYNGEE. CDR3 length equals 15 residues. Trimming pared 4 bases from V and 4 bases from J, leaving 15 bases between. The CDR3 bases are TGTGCCAGCAGCCCAGGGGCGAATCGATACAATGAGCAGTTCTTC. Its protein is CASSPGANRYNEQFF.

The chain has TRBV5-8 and TRBJ1-6; tentatively, D is TRBD1 (6 bases). The CDR3 is 15 amino acids. V lost 0 bases, J lost 6 bases, and 10 bases lay in between. Germline CDR1 and CDR2: SGHTS and YDEGEE. DNA of the CDR3: TGTGCCAGCAGCTTGGCGACAGGTCTTAATTCACCCCTCCACTTT. Protein sequence: CASSLATGLNSPLHF.

There are a few counts of this clone. The chain has TRBV5-1 and TRBJ1-1; 9 positions match TRBD1. The trim removed 4 bases at V and 6 bases at J, leaving 10 bases unmatched. The CDR3 length is 15 residues. Germline-derived CDR1 and CDR2 are SGHRS and YFSETQ. The CDR3 here is CASSEPGQGVSEAFF. The CDR3 DNA sequence: TGCGCCAGCAGCGAACCGGGACAGGGTGTGTCTGAAGCTTTCTTT.

This clone appeared once. The rearrangement links TRBV6-5 to TRBJ1-1, with 8 bases lining up with TRBD1. The CDR3 has 15 residues. With V trimmed by 9 bases and J by 1 base, 10 bases remained unmatched. CDR1 is MNHEY, CDR2 SVGAGI, per germline. CDR3 amino acids: CARPPGGQGNTEAFF. The CDR3 nucleotides are TGTGCCAGGCCCCCGGGTGGACAGGGGAACACTGAAGCTTTCTTT.